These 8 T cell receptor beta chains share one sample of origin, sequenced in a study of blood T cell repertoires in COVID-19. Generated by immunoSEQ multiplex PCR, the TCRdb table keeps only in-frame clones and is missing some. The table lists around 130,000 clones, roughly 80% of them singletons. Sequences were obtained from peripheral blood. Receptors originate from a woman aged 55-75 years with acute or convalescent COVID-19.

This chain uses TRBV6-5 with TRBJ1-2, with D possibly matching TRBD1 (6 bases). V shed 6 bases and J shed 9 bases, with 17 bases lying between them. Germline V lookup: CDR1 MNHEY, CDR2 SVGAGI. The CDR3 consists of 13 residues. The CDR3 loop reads CASSRTEKYSYTF. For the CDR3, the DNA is TGTGCCAGCAGCCGGACAGAGAAATATAGCTACACCTTC.

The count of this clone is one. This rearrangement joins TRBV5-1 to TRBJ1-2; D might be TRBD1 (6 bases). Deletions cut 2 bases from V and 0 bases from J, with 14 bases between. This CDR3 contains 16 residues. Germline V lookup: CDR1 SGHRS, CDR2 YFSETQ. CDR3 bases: TGCGCCAGCAGCTTATTGAGGGGGACCACTAACTATGGCTACACCTTC. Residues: CASSLLRGTTNYGYTF.

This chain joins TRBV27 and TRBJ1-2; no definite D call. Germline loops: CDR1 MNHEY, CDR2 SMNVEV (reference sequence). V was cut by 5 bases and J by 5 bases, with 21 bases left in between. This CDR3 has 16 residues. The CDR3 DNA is TGTGCCAGCAGTCCGCCGACCAAGGGCGGGGTTTATGGCTACACCTTC. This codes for CASSPPTKGGVYGYTF.

CDR3 region: CASSPGDSGNTIYF. The CDR3 coding sequence is TGCGCCAGCTCACCGGGGGACTCTGGAAACACCATATATTTT. This chain joins TRBV5-1 and TRBJ1-3; weak D call: TRBD1 (5 bases). The germline V and J ends were trimmed by 7 bases and 0 bases, with 11 bases remaining between them. CDR3 size: 14 residues. Looked up from germline, CDR1 is SGHRS and CDR2 is YFSETQ.

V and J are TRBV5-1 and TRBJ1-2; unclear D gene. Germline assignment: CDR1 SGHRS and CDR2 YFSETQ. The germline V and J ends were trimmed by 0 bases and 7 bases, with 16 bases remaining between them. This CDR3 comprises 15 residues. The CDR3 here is CASSLGGFQSSGYTF. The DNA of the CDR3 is TGCGCCAGCAGCTTGGGCGGTTTTCAGAGTTCTGGCTACACCTTC.

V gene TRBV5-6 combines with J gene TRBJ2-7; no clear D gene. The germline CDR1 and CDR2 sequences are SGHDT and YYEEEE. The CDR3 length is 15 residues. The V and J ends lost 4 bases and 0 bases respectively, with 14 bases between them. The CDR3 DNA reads TGTGCCAGCAGCCGCTTTGAAGCCCTCTCCTACGAGCAGTACTTC. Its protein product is CASSRFEALSYEQYF.

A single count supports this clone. The CDR3 sequence is CSVEVWGLKGDTQYF. CDR3 DNA sequence: TGCAGCGTTGAAGTTTGGGGGCTCAAGGGAGATACGCAGTATTTT. The rearrangement joins TRBV29-1 to TRBJ2-3; a possible D gene is TRBD1 (6 bases). V was shortened by 1 base and J by 5 bases, with 16 bases between the two germline ends. The CDR3 sequence is 15 residues long. Looked up from germline, CDR1 is SQVTM and CDR2 is ANQGSEA.

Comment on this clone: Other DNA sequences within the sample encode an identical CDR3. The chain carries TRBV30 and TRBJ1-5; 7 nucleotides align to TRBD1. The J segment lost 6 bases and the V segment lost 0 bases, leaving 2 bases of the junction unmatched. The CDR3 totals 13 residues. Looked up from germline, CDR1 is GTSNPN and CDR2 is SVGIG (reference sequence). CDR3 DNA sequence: TGTGCCTGGAGTGTACAGGGGAGTCAGCCCCAGCATTTT. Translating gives CAWSVQGSQPQHF.